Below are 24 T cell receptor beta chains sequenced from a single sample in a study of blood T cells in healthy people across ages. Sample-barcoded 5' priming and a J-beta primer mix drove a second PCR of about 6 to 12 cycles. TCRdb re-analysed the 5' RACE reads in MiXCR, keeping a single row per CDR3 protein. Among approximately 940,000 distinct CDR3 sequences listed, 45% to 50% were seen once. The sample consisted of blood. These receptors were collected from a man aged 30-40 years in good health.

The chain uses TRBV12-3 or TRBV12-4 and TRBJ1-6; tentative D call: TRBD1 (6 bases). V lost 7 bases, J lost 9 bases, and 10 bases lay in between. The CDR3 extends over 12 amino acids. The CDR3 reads CASTEQGSPLHF. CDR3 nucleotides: TGTGCCAGCACCGAACAGGGTTCACCCCTCCACTTT.

The CDR3 DNA follows: TGCAGTGCTGGGGGGTACTACTCCCGGAATGAGGCCCAGTACTTC. The encoded protein is CSAGGYYSRNEAQYF. The chain carries TRBV20-1 and TRBJ2-5; D is perhaps TRBD2 (6 bases). The V gene lost 5 bases and the J gene lost 9 bases, with 25 bases spanning the gap. Germline CDR1 and CDR2: DFQATT and SNEGSKA (reference sequence). The CDR3 has 15 residues.

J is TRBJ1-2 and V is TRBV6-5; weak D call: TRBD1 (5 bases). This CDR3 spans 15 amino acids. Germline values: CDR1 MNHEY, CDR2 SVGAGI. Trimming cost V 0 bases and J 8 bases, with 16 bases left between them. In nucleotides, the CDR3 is TGTGCCAGCAGTTACTCGGTGCAGGGATCGGAAGGCTACACCTTC. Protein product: CASSYSVQGSEGYTF.

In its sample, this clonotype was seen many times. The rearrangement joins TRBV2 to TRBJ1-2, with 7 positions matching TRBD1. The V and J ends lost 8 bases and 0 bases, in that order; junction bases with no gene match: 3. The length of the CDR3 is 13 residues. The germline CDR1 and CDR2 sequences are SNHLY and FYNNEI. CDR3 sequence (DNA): TGTGCCAGCCAGGGGACAGCTAACTATGGCTACACCTTC. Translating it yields CASQGTANYGYTF.

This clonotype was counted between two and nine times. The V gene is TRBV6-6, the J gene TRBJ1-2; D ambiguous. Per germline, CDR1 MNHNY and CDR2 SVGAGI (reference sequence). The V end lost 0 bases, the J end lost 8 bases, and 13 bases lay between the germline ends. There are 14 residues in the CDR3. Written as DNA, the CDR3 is TGTGCCAGCAGTTACTCGGGCAGGCCGGACGGCTACACCTTC. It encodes CASSYSGRPDGYTF.

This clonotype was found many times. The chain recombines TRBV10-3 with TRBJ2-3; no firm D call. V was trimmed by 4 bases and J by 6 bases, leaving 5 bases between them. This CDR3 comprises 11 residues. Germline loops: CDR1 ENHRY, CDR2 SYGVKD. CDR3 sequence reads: CAISVSDTQYF. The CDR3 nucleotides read TGTGCCATCAGTGTTTCGGATACGCAGTATTTT.

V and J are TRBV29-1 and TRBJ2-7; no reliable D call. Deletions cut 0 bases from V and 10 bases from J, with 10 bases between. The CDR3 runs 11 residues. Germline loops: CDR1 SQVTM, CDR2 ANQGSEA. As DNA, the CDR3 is TGCAGCGTTGAAGATCGAATGGCCCAGTACTTC. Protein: CSVEDRMAQYF.

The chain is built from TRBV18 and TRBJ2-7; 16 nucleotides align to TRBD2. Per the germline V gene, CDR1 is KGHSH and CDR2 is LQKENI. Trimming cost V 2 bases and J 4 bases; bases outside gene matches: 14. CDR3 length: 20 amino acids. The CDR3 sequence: CASSPFLPGLAGGLGYEQYF. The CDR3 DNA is TGTGCCAGCTCACCATTCCTACCGGGACTAGCGGGGGGGCTTGGATACGAGCAGTACTTC. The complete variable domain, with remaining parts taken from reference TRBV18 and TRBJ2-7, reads NAGVMQNPRHLVRRRGQEARLRCSPMKGHSHVYWYRQLPEEGLKFMVYLQKENIIDESGMPKERFSAEFPKEGPSILRIQQVVRGDSAAYFCASSPFLPGLAGGLGYEQYFGPGTRLTVT.

Here the CDR3 reads CASSQDWGGETQYF. In DNA, the CDR3 is TGCGCCAGCAGCCAAGATTGGGGTGGAGAGACCCAGTACTTC. The chain uses TRBV4-3 and TRBJ2-5, with D uncertain. The CDR3 sequence is 14 residues long. The germline V and J ends were trimmed by 0 bases and 4 bases, with 9 bases remaining between them. Germline V lookup: CDR1 LGHNA, CDR2 YSLEER.

CDR3 DNA: TGTGCCAGTAGTATAGATGCGAGGACAGGAGTTTCACCCCTCCACTTT. Amino acid sequence: CASSIDARTGVSPLHF. The chain recombines TRBV19 with TRBJ1-6; 7 nucleotides agree with TRBD1. CDR1 LNHDA and CDR2 SQIVND come from the germline V gene (reference sequence). The V gene end was trimmed by 0 bases and the J gene end by 9 bases; junction bases not matched to a gene: 8. The CDR3 sequence is 16 residues long.

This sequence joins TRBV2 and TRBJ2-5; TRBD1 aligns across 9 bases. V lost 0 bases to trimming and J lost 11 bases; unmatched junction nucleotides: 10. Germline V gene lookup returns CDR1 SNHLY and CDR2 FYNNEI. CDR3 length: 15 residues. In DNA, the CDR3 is TGTGCCAGCAGTGAAGCGGTCGGGACAGGGCGGGAGCAGTACTTC. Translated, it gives CASSEAVGTGREQYF.

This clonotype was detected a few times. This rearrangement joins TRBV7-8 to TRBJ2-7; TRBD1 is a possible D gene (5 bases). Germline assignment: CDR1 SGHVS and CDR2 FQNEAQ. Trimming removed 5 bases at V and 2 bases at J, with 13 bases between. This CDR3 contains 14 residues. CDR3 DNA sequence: TGTGCCAGCAGCCACAGGATTCCAACCTACGAGCAGTACTTC. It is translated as CASSHRIPTYEQYF.

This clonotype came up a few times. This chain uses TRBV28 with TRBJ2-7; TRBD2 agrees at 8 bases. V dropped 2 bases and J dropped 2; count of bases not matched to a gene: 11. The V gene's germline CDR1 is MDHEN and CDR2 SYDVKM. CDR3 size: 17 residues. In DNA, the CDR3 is TGTGCCAGCAGTTTAACCCTCGCCAGCGGGGGCACCTACGAGCAGTACTTC. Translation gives CASSLTLASGGTYEQYF.

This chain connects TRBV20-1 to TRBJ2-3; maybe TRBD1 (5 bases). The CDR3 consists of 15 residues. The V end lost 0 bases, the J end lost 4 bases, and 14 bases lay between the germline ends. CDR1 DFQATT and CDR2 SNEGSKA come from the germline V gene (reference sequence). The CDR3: CSAREVPLGADTQYF. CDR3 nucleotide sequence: TGCAGTGCTAGAGAGGTACCTCTAGGGGCAGATACGCAGTATTTT.

The CDR3: CSAGREGYEQYF. The CDR3 nucleotides are TGCAGTGCAGGGCGGGAGGGCTACGAGCAGTACTTC. The rearrangement joins TRBV20-1 to TRBJ2-4; 9 positions match TRBD2. The J call is in doubt because the DNA end fits TRBJ2-7 better. The CDR3 spans 12 residues. The germline V gene has CDR1 DFQATT and CDR2 SNEGSKA (reference sequence).

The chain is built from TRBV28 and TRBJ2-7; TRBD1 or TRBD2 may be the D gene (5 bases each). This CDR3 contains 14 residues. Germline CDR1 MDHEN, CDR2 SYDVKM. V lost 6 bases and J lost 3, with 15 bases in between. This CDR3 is CASSPGTFIYEQYF. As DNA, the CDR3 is TGTGCCAGCAGCCCTGGGACCTTCATCTACGAGCAGTACTTC.

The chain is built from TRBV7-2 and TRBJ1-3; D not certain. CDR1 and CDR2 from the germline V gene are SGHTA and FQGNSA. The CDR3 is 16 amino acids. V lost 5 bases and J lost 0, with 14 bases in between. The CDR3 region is CASSAKDGSSGNTIYF. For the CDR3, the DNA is TGTGCCAGCAGCGCTAAGGACGGCAGCTCTGGAAACACCATATATTTT.

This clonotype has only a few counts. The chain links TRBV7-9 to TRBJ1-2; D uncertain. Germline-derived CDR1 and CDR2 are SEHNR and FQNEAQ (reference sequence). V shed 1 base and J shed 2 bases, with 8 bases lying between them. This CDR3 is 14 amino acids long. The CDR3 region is CASSLVAGNYGYTF. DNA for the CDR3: TGTGCCAGCAGCTTAGTGGCTGGGAACTATGGCTACACCTTC.

CDR3 nucleotide sequence: TGTGCCAGCAGTGAGGTGAAGGGTGCTACTGAAGCTTTCTTT. Protein product: CASSEVKGATEAFF. The chain couples TRBV6-1 to TRBJ1-1; D is unresolved. CDR3 length equals 14 residues. V lost 3 bases to trimming and J lost 5 bases, with 13 bases between them. CDR1 and CDR2 (germline): MNHNS, SASEGT.

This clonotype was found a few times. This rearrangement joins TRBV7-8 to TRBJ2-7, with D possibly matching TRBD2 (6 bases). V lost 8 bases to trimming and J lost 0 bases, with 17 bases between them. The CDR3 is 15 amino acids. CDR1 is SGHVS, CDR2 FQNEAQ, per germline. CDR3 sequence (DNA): TGTGCCAGCCTTGGCGGAGGGCAGGTCTCCTACGAGCAGTACTTC. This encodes CASLGGGQVSYEQYF.

The CDR3 protein is CASSLADKWWTFASPLHF. Written as DNA, the CDR3 is TGTGCCAGCAGCTTGGCCGACAAATGGTGGACGTTTGCTTCACCCCTCCACTTT. The chain couples TRBV5-7 to TRBJ1-6; D gene unclear. TRBV5-7 is identified as an open reading frame with a role that is uncertain. Trimming took off 0 bases at V and 9 bases at J, with 22 bases between the two ends. This CDR3 contains 18 residues.

The chain's CDR3 is CASSQDFEKLFF. The CDR3 DNA reads TGCGCCAGCAGCCAAGATTTTGAAAAACTGTTTTTT. The chain recombines TRBV4-3 with TRBJ1-4; D ambiguous. The CDR3 has 12 residues. Germline V gene data show CDR1 as LGHNA and CDR2 as YSLEER. The germline V and J ends were trimmed by 0 bases and 7 bases, with 3 bases remaining between them.

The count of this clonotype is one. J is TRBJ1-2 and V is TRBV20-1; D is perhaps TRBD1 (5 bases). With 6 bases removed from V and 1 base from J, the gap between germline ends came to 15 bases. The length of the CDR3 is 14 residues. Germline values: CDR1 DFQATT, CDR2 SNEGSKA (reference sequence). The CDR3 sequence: CSARDGTVNYGYTF. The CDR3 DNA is TGCAGTGCCCGAGACGGGACTGTTAACTATGGCTACACCTTC.

The CDR3 DNA reads as TGTGCCAGCAGCCAACCAGCGGGGGGGATATACGAGCAGTACTTC. Translating gives CASSQPAGGIYEQYF. The rearrangement uses TRBV3-1 and TRBJ2-4; 10 bases are shared with TRBD2. Judging by the DNA end, TRBJ2-7 fits better; the J call may be wrong. The CDR3 loop spans 15 amino acids. Germline values: CDR1 LGHDT, CDR2 YNNKEL (reference sequence).